This T cell receptor (beta chain) was identified in a study of OX40 agonist ivuxolimab in advanced cancers. CDR3 length: 15 amino acids. Deletions cut 8 bases from V and 2 bases from J, with 13 bases between. CDR1 is MDHEN and CDR2 is SYDVKM in the germline V gene. Method: immunoSEQ multiplex PCR; TCRdb's copy keeps in-frame clones and lacks some. The sample has 35,000 to 45,000 clones, 80% to 90% seen once. The receptor was isolated from an adult with an advanced solid tumor such as melanoma, head and neck, liver or kidney cancer. The genes are TRBV28 and TRBJ1-6, with D possibly matching TRBD1 (5 bases). Here the sequenced sample was CD4+ or CD8+ T cells sorted from blood, taken in a trial of the OX40 agonist ivuxolimab. The CDR3 is CASLARVAYNSPLHF. In DNA, the CDR3 is TGTGCCAGCTTAGCCAGGGTGGCCTATAATTCACCCCTCCACTTT.